The 28 T cell receptor beta chains below come from one sample, sequenced in a study of T cell responses to AZD1222 COVID-19 vaccine. Sequenced by immunoSEQ multiplex PCR; TCRdb stores in-frame clones only, minus some. Found here are some 130,000 clones, 87% of them singletons; the top ten hold approximately 1.5%. The sample here was peripheral blood, taken on day 0 of AZD1222 vaccination. The origin of the receptors is an adult in good health.

The V gene is TRBV6-5, the J gene TRBJ1-2; 10 positions agree with TRBD1. The CDR3 spans 14 residues. V lost 6 bases to trimming and J lost 8 bases; unmatched junction nucleotides: 9. Germline V gives CDR1 MNHEY, CDR2 SVGAGI. The CDR3 reads CASRRDRGLSGYTF. The CDR3 DNA reads as TGTGCCAGCAGAAGGGACAGGGGTTTGAGCGGCTACACCTTC.

This clone showed up just once. This chain links TRBV7-6 with TRBJ1-6, with D unresolved. V was clipped by 1 base and J by 10 bases, with 8 bases between them. The CDR3 sequence is 13 residues long. The germline V gene has CDR1 SGHVS and CDR2 FNYEAQ. In nucleotides, the CDR3 is TGTGCCAGCAGCTTAGACGGTAAATCACCCCTCCACTTT. It specifies CASSLDGKSPLHF. Filled out from reference TRBV7-6 and TRBJ1-6, the complete variable domain reads GAGVSQSPRYKVTKRGQDVALRCDPISGHVSLYWYRQALGQGPEFLTYFNYEAQQDKSGLPNDRFSAERPEGSISTLTIQRTEQRDSAMYRCASSLDGKSPLHFGNGTRLTVT.

The CDR3 is CASSFAGNQPQHF. CDR3 nucleotide sequence: TGTGCCAGCAGCTTCGCGGGGAATCAGCCCCAGCATTTT. The chain carries TRBV5-4 and TRBJ1-5, with D unresolved. The CDR3 is 13 amino acids. V lost 2 bases and J 4 bases, leaving 7 bases between the germline ends. Germline V gene lookup returns CDR1 SGHNT and CDR2 YYREEE (reference sequence).

The chain employs TRBV27 and TRBJ1-1; tentative D call: TRBD1 (5 bases). The CDR3 covers 13 residues. The V gene's germline CDR1 is MNHEY and CDR2 SMNVEV (reference sequence). Trimming removed 6 bases from V and 2 bases from J, with 10 bases in between. The CDR3 sequence is CASSRTPNTEAFF. In DNA, the CDR3 is TGTGCCAGCAGCCGGACACCTAACACTGAAGCTTTCTTT.

This rearrangement joins TRBV9 to TRBJ1-6; D is possibly TRBD1 (5 bases). This CDR3 comprises 15 residues. CDR1 is SGDLS, CDR2 YYNGEE, per germline. V was clipped by 1 base and J by 1 base, with 6 bases between them. The CDR3 DNA reads TGTGCCAGCAGCGTACAGGGTTCCTATAATTCACCCCTCCACTTT. Translated, it gives CASSVQGSYNSPLHF.

The chain is built from TRBV28 and TRBJ2-7; D is perhaps TRBD1 (5 bases). Germline V gene lookup returns CDR1 MDHEN and CDR2 SYDVKM. V was shortened by 5 bases and J by 5 bases, with 13 bases between the two germline ends. The CDR3 is 13 amino acids. CDR3 coding DNA: TGTGCCAGCAGTCCACGACAGTTGCACGAGCAGTACTTC. Translating it yields CASSPRQLHEQYF.

V usage is TRBV3-1 (or the pseudogene TRBV3-2) and J usage is TRBJ2-7, with D possibly TRBD2 on 5 matching bases. V gave up 3 bases and J gave up 5 bases, with 14 bases separating them. CDR3 length equals 14 residues. Germline V CDR1 and CDR2: LGHDT, YNNKEL (reference sequence). CDR3 nucleotide sequence: TGTGCCAGCAGCCATCATGTGGGGAGCCACGAGCAGTACTTC. The encoded protein is CASSHHVGSHEQYF.

The rearrangement uses TRBV5-4 and TRBJ2-7; TRBD1 matches 8 bases. The V segment lost 2 bases and the J segment 2 bases; nucleotides outside the gene matches: 9. CDR1 is SGHNT and CDR2 is YYREEE in the germline V gene (reference sequence). The length of the CDR3 is 16 residues. CDR3 bases: TGTGCCAGCAGCTTCCTCTTACCGGGACAGGCCTACGAGCAGTACTTC. Its translation: CASSFLLPGQAYEQYF.

The V and J genes are TRBV10-2 and TRBJ1-6; D not resolved. The CDR3 totals 13 residues. Germline CDR1 reads WSHSY; CDR2 reads SAAADI. Trimming left V 0 bases short and J 7 bases short, with 4 bases between. The CDR3 reads CASSESVNSPLHF. Here the CDR3 DNA reads TGCGCCAGCAGTGAGTCGGTAAATTCACCCCTCCACTTT.

V and J are TRBV19 and TRBJ2-6, with D possibly TRBD2 on 5 matching bases. Trimming removed 10 bases at V and 4 bases at J, with 20 bases between. Germline V lookup: CDR1 LNHDA, CDR2 SQIVND (reference sequence). This CDR3 region has 16 residues. CDR3 nucleotides: TGTGCCACCCTATCCCCCCCGGGGAAAGGGGCCAACGTCCTGACTTTC. Encoded protein: CATLSPPGKGANVLTF.

The rearrangement uses TRBV7-8 and TRBJ1-1, with D hard to call. Germline V gives CDR1 SGHVS, CDR2 FQNEAQ. The CDR3 length is 14 residues. V was trimmed by 0 bases and J by 1 base, leaving 6 bases between them. CDR3 in amino acids: CASSLAVRNTEAFF. As DNA, the CDR3 is TGTGCCAGCAGCTTAGCCGTAAGGAACACTGAAGCTTTCTTT.

The rearrangement uses TRBV7-3 and TRBJ2-5; D unclear. Germline CDR1 and CDR2: SGHTA and FQGTGA. The length of the CDR3 is 13 residues. V dropped 5 bases and J dropped 5 bases, with 12 bases sitting between them. CDR3 bases: TGTGCCAGCAGCATACTCATGGGGGAGACCCAGTACTTC. This encodes CASSILMGETQYF.

The sample holds a few counts of this clone. The rearrangement joins TRBV5-4 to TRBJ2-7, with a possible D match to TRBD1 (6 bases). CDR3 length equals 14 residues. The germline V gene encodes CDR1 SGHNT and CDR2 YYREEE (reference sequence). V was pared by 3 bases and J by 3 bases, with 13 bases between. The CDR3 bases are TGTGCCAGCAGCTCTCTTGGGGGCGGCTACGAGCAGTACTTC. Its translation is CASSSLGGGYEQYF.

The CDR3 spells CASSGTRPETQYF. The CDR3, as DNA: TGTGCCAGCAGTGGTACTAGACCGGAGACCCAGTACTTC. The chain couples TRBV2 to TRBJ2-5; tentative D call: TRBD2 (5 bases). The V gene lost 4 bases and the J gene lost 5 bases, with 11 bases spanning the gap. The CDR3 contains 13 residues. Germline CDR1 and CDR2: SNHLY and FYNNEI.

The chain employs TRBV5-5 and TRBJ2-1; TRBD1 is a possible D gene (5 bases). Germline V gives CDR1 SGHKS, CDR2 YYEKEE (reference sequence). The CDR3 loop spans 14 amino acids. Trimming stripped 0 bases from V and 7 bases from J, with 11 bases between. The CDR3 nucleotides are TGTGCCAGCAGCTTGGCCCCGACAGTTAATGAGCAGTTCTTC. Protein sequence: CASSLAPTVNEQFF.

This chain joins TRBV30 and TRBJ2-1, with D perhaps matching TRBD1 or TRBD2 (5 bases each). The CDR3 has 16 residues. Germline V CDR1 and CDR2: GTSNPN, SVGIG (reference sequence). With 3 bases removed from V and 0 bases from J, the gap between germline ends came to 15 bases. CDR3 sequence reads: CAWSPQPGSSYNEQFF. The CDR3 region has the DNA TGTGCCTGGAGCCCTCAGCCAGGGAGCTCCTACAATGAGCAGTTCTTC.

V usage is TRBV19 and J usage is TRBJ1-5; D might be TRBD1 (5 bases). The CDR3 extends over 17 amino acids. The V gene lost 9 bases and the J gene lost 2 bases, with 23 bases spanning the gap. In germline, CDR1 is LNHDA, CDR2 SQIVND (reference sequence). This CDR3 reads CASRTGGGRPRNQPQHF. CDR3 in DNA: TGTGCCAGCCGCACTGGGGGGGGGAGGCCTCGCAATCAGCCCCAGCATTTT.

The rearrangement links TRBV7-9 to TRBJ1-3; D unresolved. Germline V CDR1 and CDR2: SEHNR, FQNEAQ (reference sequence). The CDR3 length is 17 residues. V was pared by 0 bases and J by 4 bases, with 16 bases between. Here the CDR3 reads CASSLAEGPGSGNTIYF. In DNA, the CDR3 is TGTGCCAGCAGCTTAGCTGAGGGCCCCGGGTCCGGAAACACCATATATTTT.

This sequence joins TRBV4-1 and TRBJ2-1; D gene unclear. CDR1 is MGHRA, CDR2 YSYEKL, per germline. The CDR3 extends over 11 amino acids. Trimming removed 3 bases at V and 7 bases at J, with 4 bases between. The CDR3 DNA is TGCGCCAGCAGCCACACAAATGAGCAGTTCTTC. This encodes CASSHTNEQFF.

This chain joins TRBV7-9 and TRBJ2-6; D ambiguous. V was cut by 5 bases and J by 0 bases, with 17 bases left in between. This CDR3 region has 18 residues. Per germline, CDR1 SEHNR and CDR2 FQNEAQ (reference sequence). CDR3 residues: CASSPVAYFSSGANVLTF. CDR3 DNA sequence: TGTGCCAGCAGCCCCGTGGCATATTTTAGCTCTGGGGCCAACGTCCTGACTTTC.

The rearrangement links TRBV28 to TRBJ1-5; D is possibly TRBD1 (5 bases). The CDR3 extends over 14 amino acids. Germline CDR1 is MDHEN and CDR2 is SYDVKM. V was pared by 4 bases and J by 3 bases, with 10 bases between. The CDR3 nucleotides are TGTGCCAGCAGTTCGGGGGGAGACAATCAGCCCCAGCATTTT. Translating gives CASSSGGDNQPQHF.

Concerning this clone itself: This same CDR3 is encoded by further DNA sequences in the sample. This chain links TRBV9 with TRBJ2-7; tentatively, D is TRBD2 (7 bases). Germline-derived CDR1 and CDR2 are SGDLS and YYNGEE. The CDR3 contains 12 residues. V lost 4 bases to trimming and J lost 7 bases, with 12 bases between them. The CDR3 region has the DNA TGTGCCAGCAGCCGGGGGGCAGGGGAGCAGTACTTC. It codes for CASSRGAGEQYF.

This clone has just one count. The chain combines TRBV2 with TRBJ1-1; TRBD1 might be the D (5 bases). In germline, CDR1 is SNHLY, CDR2 FYNNEI. This CDR3 has 13 residues. V lost 6 bases, J lost 1 base, and 9 bases lay in between. CDR3 nucleotides: TGTGCCAGCAGGGCAGACAGGAACACTGAAGCTTTCTTT. It encodes CASRADRNTEAFF. Filled out from reference TRBV2 and TRBJ1-1, the complete variable domain reads EPEVTQTPSHQVTQMGQEVILRCVPISNHLYFYWYRQILGQKVEFLVSFYNNEISEKSEIFDDQFSVERPDGSNFTLKIRSTKLEDSAMYFCASRADRNTEAFFGQGTRLTVV.

This clone was observed once. The CDR3 reads CASSYGRRATTEAFF. CDR3 bases: TGTGCCAGCAGTTACGGTCGCCGAGCAACCACTGAAGCTTTCTTT. The chain links TRBV6-2 or TRBV6-3 to TRBJ1-1; unclear D gene. V lost 2 bases and J 4 bases, leaving 14 bases between the germline ends. The germline V gene encodes CDR1 MNHEY and CDR2 SVGEGT. The CDR3 sequence is 15 residues long.

V usage is TRBV7-2 and J usage is TRBJ2-3, with 9 bases identical to TRBD1. V lost 2 bases, J lost 5 bases, and 2 bases stayed unmatched. Germline CDR1 is SGHTA and CDR2 is FQGNSA. The CDR3 sequence is 14 residues long. The CDR3 here is CASSLNRGRDTQYF. The CDR3 DNA follows: TGTGCCAGCAGCTTAAACAGGGGGCGAGATACGCAGTATTTT.

The chain uses TRBV12-3 or TRBV12-4 and TRBJ2-7; D uncertain. The CDR3 contains 13 residues. V shed 8 bases and J shed 2 bases, with 13 bases lying between them. CDR3 residues: CASAPDFPYEQYF. The CDR3 DNA reads TGTGCCAGCGCTCCAGATTTCCCCTACGAGCAGTACTTC.

Only one count was recorded for this clone. The gene calls are TRBV7-3 and TRBJ2-5; 8 nucleotides line up with TRBD1. This CDR3 has 16 amino acids. Germline assignment: CDR1 SGHTA and CDR2 FQGTGA. The trim removed 5 bases at V and 1 base at J, leaving 9 bases unmatched. CDR3 residues: CASSPRSRGRQETQYF. The CDR3 DNA sequence: TGTGCCAGCAGCCCCCGGTCCAGGGGGCGCCAAGAGACCCAGTACTTC.

This chain connects TRBV9 to TRBJ2-3; perhaps TRBD2 as D (5 bases). This CDR3 comprises 15 residues. Germline loops: CDR1 SGDLS, CDR2 YYNGEE. Trimming removed 6 bases from V and 0 bases from J, with 14 bases in between. In DNA, the CDR3 is TGTGCCAGCACCTCGGACTTCTCTAGCACAGATACGCAGTATTTT. Its translation: CASTSDFSSTDTQYF.